This T cell receptor beta chain was sequenced in a study of blood T cell repertoires in COVID-19. Background on the study: T cells, B-cell-depleted T cells, or PBMCs supplied cDNA or gDNA.

Authors' methods: Amplification from reference gene primers served as the basis for estimated nucleated cell counts. Some clones are missing from TCRdb's copy, which holds only in-frame ones; the method was immunoSEQ multiplex PCR. The V and J calls and the clone size are those of that table, but D and trimming were determined from the DNA. The table has about 260,000 clones, around 90% seen once; the top ten hold approximately 0.7%. Germline-derived CDR1 and CDR2 are LNHDA and SQIVND (reference sequence). The CDR3 is made up of 15 amino acids. V gave up 3 bases and J gave up 9 bases; unmatched junction bases: 7.

The receptor's source is a human donor in a cohort sampled during active COVID-19. Sequenced: peripheral blood. The rearrangement uses TRBV19 and TRBJ1-5; 11 nucleotides align to TRBD1. The CDR3 is CASSMRTGGSLPQHF. The CDR3 coding sequence is TGTGCCAGTAGTATGAGGACAGGGGGCTCTCTGCCCCAGCATTTT.